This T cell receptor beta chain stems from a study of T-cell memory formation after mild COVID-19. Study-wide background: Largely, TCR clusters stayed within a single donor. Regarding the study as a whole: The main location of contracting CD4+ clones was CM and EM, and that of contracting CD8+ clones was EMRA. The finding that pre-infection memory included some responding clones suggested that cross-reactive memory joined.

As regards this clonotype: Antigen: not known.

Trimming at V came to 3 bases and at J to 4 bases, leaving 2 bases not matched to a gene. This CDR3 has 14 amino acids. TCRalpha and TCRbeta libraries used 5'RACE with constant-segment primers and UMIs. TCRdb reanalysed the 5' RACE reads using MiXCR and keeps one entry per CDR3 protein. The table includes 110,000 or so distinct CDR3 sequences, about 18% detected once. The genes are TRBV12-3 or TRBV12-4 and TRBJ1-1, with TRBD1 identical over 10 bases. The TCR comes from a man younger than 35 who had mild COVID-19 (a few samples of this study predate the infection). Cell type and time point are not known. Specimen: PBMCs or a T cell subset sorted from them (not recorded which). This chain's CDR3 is CASSLTGGITEAFF. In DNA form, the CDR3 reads TGTGCCAGCAGTTTGACAGGGGGCATCACTGAAGCTTTCTTT.